These T cell receptor beta chains were read from a single sample in a study of spatial heterogeneity in lung cancer. TCRdb reanalysed the 5' RACE reads using MiXCR and keeps one entry per CDR3 protein. The sample includes about 120,000 distinct CDR3 sequences, 10% to 15% of them seen just once. Sequencing used PBMCs, obtained at follow-up. The receptors originated from a male donor with early-stage non-small cell lung cancer. The conserved cysteine and the conserved F or W are not part of the CDR3 here.

v_gene	CDR3aa
TRBV12-3/TRBV12-4	ASTEGLPQETQY
TRBV19	ASQGLGNQPQH
TRBV5-1	ASSIWTGAGTEAF
TRBV10-3	AISENGYTYEQY
TRBV18	ASSPYSQRGLGEQF
TRBV5-1	ATKTSRDTAEKLF
TRBV19	ASRLTGLYTEAF
TRBV12-3/TRBV12-4	ASSFSYNSPLH
TRBV19	ASKTGLAGAGELF
TRBV20-1	SAKSGGRYEQY
TRBV28	ASRRSLGQGVNQPQH
TRBV12-3/TRBV12-4	ASRRTGGSGREQY
TRBV27	ASSLSRTDTQY
TRBV7-9	ASSSSQGSGRPQH
TRBV7-7	ASSPTGWDRSYEQY
TRBV11-1	ASSYDRYQETQY
TRBV5-1	ASSLALPGRVDNEQF
TRBV11-2	ASSPRTGVMNTEAF
TRBV5-6	ASSSALTPPETQY
TRBV7-8	ASSLEFSSLGWGDTQY
TRBV11-2	ASSLSGQLATNEKLF
TRBV7-2	ASSLSGYNEKLF
TRBV27	ASSLYGTGATRYGYT
TRBV2	ASRGTGSLQF
TRBV18	ASSPGVPGTEAF
TRBV19	ASRPEGGLGYGYT
TRBV10-3	AISESEGNQPQH
TRBV7-2	ASSFPSLSSGNTIY
TRBV5-1	ASSAGQWTDTQY
TRBV7-2	ASSLFPGELL
TRBV4-3	ASSPGARGSYEQY
TRBV6-5	ASSIQPYQETQY
TRBV27	ASTPGQGGGLDTQY
TRBV20-1	SARLPSTGSYTPDTQY
TRBV20-1	SAKALAGGPTDTQY
TRBV10-1	ASSGAWGAGEAF
TRBV7-2	ASSPSPGTGGNTGELF
TRBV5-1	ASSRGTSVQETQY
TRBV3-1	ASSQDITGTQPQH
TRBV28	ASSPYTGRTEAF
TRBV27	ASSLSTRDRGTYEQY
TRBV28	ASRSAAADTQY
TRBV7-9	ASSPDTQY
TRBV7-2	ASASALTDTQY
TRBV15	ATSSRGGGQPQH
TRBV6-2/TRBV6-3	ASSSVRDSYNEQF
TRBV20-1	SAPTGGGYT
TRBV7-8	ASSLAGAARANEKLF
TRBV28	ASSSTEYQPQH
TRBV7-9	ASARGYTDTQY
TRBV11-3	ASSSMREKLF
TRBV5-4	ASSTLTRADYNEQF
TRBV5-4	ASSPGNQPQH
TRBV9	ASSPQGGQADTQY
TRBV5-1	ASRGGLAGIYEQY
TRBV5-8	ASSSTAGWIGGPL
TRBV5-1	ASSLIQGAPNTEAF
TRBV6-6	ASSRGREVNTGELF
TRBV6-6	ASSYPPRTTARFLDGYT
TRBV2	ASSEDIVNQPQH